The subject of this entry is one TCR beta chain. The entry originates in a study of early T cells in non-severe SARS-CoV-2 infection. The library protocol tagged individual cDNA molecules with unique molecular identifiers. TCRdb re-derived calls from the 5' RACE reads in MiXCR, one entry per CDR3 protein. The profile shows around 70,000 distinct CDR3 sequences, 12% of them singletons. V lost 4 bases to trimming and J lost 0 bases; unmatched junction nucleotides: 9. CDR3 length equals 17 residues. Germline CDR1 reads MGHRA; CDR2 reads YSYEKL. The chain combines TRBV4-1 with TRBJ2-3; 8 nucleotides match TRBD1. The TCR comes from an adult who was a healthcare worker with PCR-confirmed SARS-CoV-2 infection or an uninfected control (not recorded which). Sample: whole blood. For the CDR3, the DNA is TGCGCCAGCAGCCCTACAAGACAGGGGTCTAGCACAGATACGCAGTATTTT. This sequence encodes CASSPTRQGSSTDTQYF.